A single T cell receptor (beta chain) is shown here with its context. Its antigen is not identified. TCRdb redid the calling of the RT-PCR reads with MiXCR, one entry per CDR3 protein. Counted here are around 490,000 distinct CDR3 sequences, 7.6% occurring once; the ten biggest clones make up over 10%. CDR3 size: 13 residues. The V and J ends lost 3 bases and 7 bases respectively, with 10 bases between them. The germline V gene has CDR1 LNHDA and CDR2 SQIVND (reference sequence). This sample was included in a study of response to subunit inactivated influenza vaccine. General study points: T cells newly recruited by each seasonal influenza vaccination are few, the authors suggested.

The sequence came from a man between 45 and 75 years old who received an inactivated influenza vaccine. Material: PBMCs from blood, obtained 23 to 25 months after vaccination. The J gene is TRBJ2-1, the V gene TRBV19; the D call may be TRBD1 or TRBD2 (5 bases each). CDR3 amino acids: CASSIWGMNEQFF. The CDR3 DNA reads TGTGCCAGTAGTATCTGGGGGATGAATGAGCAGTTCTTC.